A selection of T cell receptor beta chains follows, all from one sample in a study of STAT5B mutations in CD4+ large granular lymphocyte leukemia. Only in-frame clones appear in the TCRdb table, and some are missing; sequencing was by immunoSEQ multiplex PCR. The profile shows around 30,000 clones, roughly 77% of them singletons. Material for sequencing was CD4+ T cells from blood buffy coats. The source of these receptors is a human donor in good health. The CDR3 runs from the conserved cysteine through the conserved F or W. A D gene is named only where the DNA matches it firmly. Clone size, where shown, is once, few, many, or a class for clones that have expanded.

size | D | J | V | DNA | CDR3
NA | NA | TRBJ2-1 | TRBV9 | TGTGCCAGCAGCGCGACAGGCAATGAGCAGTTCTTC | CASSATGNEQFF
once | TRBD2 | TRBJ2-7 | TRBV7-2 | TGTGCCAGCTCCCTAGCGGGACCCTACGAGCAGTACTTC | CASSLAGPYEQYF
NA | NA | TRBJ2-7 | TRBV28 | TGTGCCAGCAGTTTAGCGGGATTCTACGAGCAGTACTTC | CASSLAGFYEQYF
NA | NA | TRBJ2-3 | TRBV11-3 | TGTGCCAGCAGCTTAGAGTCCAACACAGATACGCAGTATTTT | CASSLESNTDTQYF
NA | TRBD1 | TRBJ2-1 | TRBV5-1 | TGCGCCAGCAGCCGGCAAGGGACAGGGGGGACATACAATGAGCAGTTCTTC | CASSRQGTGGTYNEQFF
NA | TRBD1 | TRBJ1-1 | TRBV29-1 | TGCAGCGTACAGGGGCTCGCGAACACTGAAGCTTTCTTT | CSVQGLANTEAFF
once | TRBD1 | TRBJ1-5 | TRBV7-2 | TGTGCCAGCAGCCCCCGGACAGGGGGGAATCAGCCCCAGCATTTT | CASSPRTGGNQPQHF
NA | TRBD1 | TRBJ1-1 | TRBV18 | TGTGCCAGTCAGAAACAGGGGTCAGAGAACACTGAAGCTTTCTTT | CASQKQGSENTEAFF
NA | TRBD2 | TRBJ2-1 | TRBV7-9 | TGTGCCAGCAGCTTAGAAGGGACTAGCGGGAGCGTAGGGTTCTTC | CASSLEGTSGSVGFF
NA | NA | TRBJ2-2 | TRBV7-2 | TGTGCCAGCAGCCCCGGGGGGCCCGGGGAGCTGTTTTTT | CASSPGGPGELFF
NA | NA | TRBJ1-4 | TRBV30 | TGTGCCTGGAGGGGCCCATTTGGTGAAAAACTGTTTTTT | CAWRGPFGEKLFF
NA | NA | TRBJ2-1 | TRBV29-1 | TGCAGCGTTGACGCGACAGCCTACAATGAGCAGTTCTTC | CSVDATAYNEQFF
NA | TRBD2 | TRBJ2-3 | TRBV14 | TGTGCCAGCAGCCAAACGGGGAGGACTAGCGGGCTGAGGAGAGATACGCAGTATTTT | CASSQTGRTSGLRRDTQYF
NA | TRBD1 | TRBJ1-6 | TRBV6-5 | TGTGCCAGCAGTGACAGGGTGAATTCACCCCTCCACTTT | CASSDRVNSPLHF
few | NA | TRBJ1-1 | TRBV7-8 | TGTGCCAGCAGCCGAAGGGGTGGGGGCACTGAAGCTTTCTTT | CASSRRGGGTEAFF
once | TRBD1 | TRBJ2-7 | TRBV29-1 | TGCAGCGCCCTGACGACAGGGAGCTCCTACGAGCAGTACTTC | CSALTTGSSYEQYF
once | TRBD1 | TRBJ2-1 | TRBV6-4 | TGTGCCAGCAGCCGGGACAGGGGGCGGGAGCAGTTCTTC | CASSRDRGREQFF
NA | TRBD2 | TRBJ2-2 | TRBV7-8 | TGTGCCAGCAGCTTGGCTAGCGGGAGGGCACAGAACACCGGGGAGCTGTTTTTT | CASSLASGRAQNTGELFF
NA | NA | TRBJ1-6 | TRBV12-5 | TGTGCTAGTGGTTTCCGGGGCTCCTATAATTCACCCCTCCACTTT | CASGFRGSYNSPLHF
few | TRBD2 | TRBJ2-7 | TRBV11-2 | TGTGCCAGCAGCTTAGCAGCGGGACCCTCCTACGAGCAGTACTTC | CASSLAAGPSYEQYF
NA | NA | TRBJ2-2 | TRBV30 | TGTGCCTGGAAAAAACAGGGTAGGAACACCGGGGAGCTGTTTTTT | CAWKKQGRNTGELFF
NA | NA | TRBJ1-5 | TRBV5-8 | TGTGCCAGCAGCTTCTCTACGTTCGACAGCCTTCAGCCCCAGCATTTT | CASSFSTFDSLQPQHF
NA | TRBD1 | TRBJ1-1 | TRBV6-1 | TGTGCCAGCAGTGCCCAGACAGGGTGGACTGAAGCTTTCTTT | CASSAQTGWTEAFF
NA | TRBD2 | TRBJ2-7 | TRBV7-8 | TGTGCCAGCAGCCCGGGGGGGGCGGGACACCACTACGAGCAGTACTTC | CASSPGGAGHHYEQYF
NA | TRBD1 | TRBJ1-4 | TRBV5-5 | TGTGCCAGCAGCTTGGCCGGGACAGGAGGGGAAAAACTGTTTTTT | CASSLAGTGGEKLFF
NA | NA | TRBJ1-2 | TRBV11-2 | TGTGCCAGCAGCTTAGAACGGGGGGCGGGGTATGGCTACACCTTC | CASSLERGAGYGYTF
NA | NA | TRBJ1-5 | TRBV7-9 | TGTGCCAGCAAGCAGGGTAATCAGCCCCAGCATTTT | CASKQGNQPQHF
NA | NA | TRBJ2-7 | TRBV14 | TGTGCCAGCAGCCAAGATGTCGGACAGTCCTACGAGCAGTACTTC | CASSQDVGQSYEQYF
once | TRBD2 | TRBJ2-1 | TRBV7-2 | TGTGCCAGCAGCAAAGCCGGGACTAGCGGATACAATGAGCAGTTCTTC | CASSKAGTSGYNEQFF
NA | NA | TRBJ1-2 | TRBV12-2 | TGTGCAAGTCGCTCTCCCCCCCCACAGGGGCATGGTAACTATGGCTACACCTTC | CASRSPPPQGHGNYGYTF